One and the same sample provided the 3 T cell receptor beta chains below, sequenced in a study of blood T cell repertoires in COVID-19. Sequencing used immunoSEQ multiplex PCR; TCRdb keeps in-frame clones, though not all of them. The data contain about 320,000 clones, 80% to 90% of them singletons. The sequenced sample was PBMCs or T cells enriched from blood (not recorded which). All receptors come from a man in his thirties or forties who had recovered from COVID-19.

V usage is TRBV4-1 and J usage is TRBJ1-4; 7 nucleotides match TRBD1. V trimming: 3 bases; J trimming: 6 bases; junction bases outside the gene matches: 4. Germline CDR1 MGHRA, CDR2 YSYEKL. CDR3 length: 14 amino acids. The CDR3 here is CASSHTQGDEKLFF. The CDR3 region has the DNA TGCGCCAGCAGCCATACCCAGGGGGATGAAAAACTGTTTTTT.

This clone was counted only a few times. J is TRBJ1-6 and V is TRBV3-1 (or the pseudogene TRBV3-2), with D possibly TRBD1 on 6 matching bases. V lost 0 bases and J 7 bases, leaving 19 bases between the germline ends. The CDR3 consists of 18 residues. Germline V gene lookup returns CDR1 LGHDT and CDR2 YNNKEL (reference sequence). CDR3 in DNA: TGTGCCAGCAGCCAAGAAGGTTGGGCGGGGGCTTACAATTCACCCCTCCACTTT. Residues: CASSQEGWAGAYNSPLHF.

The chain couples TRBV5-4 to TRBJ1-6; D not resolved. Germline V CDR1 and CDR2: SGHNT, YYREEE (reference sequence). Trimming left V 4 bases short and J 10 bases short, with 15 bases between. The CDR3 is 14 residues long. The CDR3 here is CASSGRQEGSPLHF. The CDR3 DNA is TGTGCCAGCAGCGGGAGGCAGGAGGGCTCACCCCTCCACTTT.